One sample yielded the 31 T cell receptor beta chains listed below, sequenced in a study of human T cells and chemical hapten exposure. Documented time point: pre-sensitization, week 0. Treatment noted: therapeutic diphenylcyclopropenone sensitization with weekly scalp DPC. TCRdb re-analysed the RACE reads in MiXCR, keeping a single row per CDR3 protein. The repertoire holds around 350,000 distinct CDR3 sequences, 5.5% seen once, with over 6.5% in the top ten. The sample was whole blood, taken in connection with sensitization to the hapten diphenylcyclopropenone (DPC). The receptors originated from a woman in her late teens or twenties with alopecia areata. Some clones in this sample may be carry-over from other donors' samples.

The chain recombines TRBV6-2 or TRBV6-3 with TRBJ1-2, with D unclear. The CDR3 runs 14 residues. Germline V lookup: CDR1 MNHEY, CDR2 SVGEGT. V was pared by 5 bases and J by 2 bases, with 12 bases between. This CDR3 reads CASSTGAANYGYTF. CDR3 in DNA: TGTGCCAGCAGTACCGGTGCAGCAAACTATGGCTACACCTTC.

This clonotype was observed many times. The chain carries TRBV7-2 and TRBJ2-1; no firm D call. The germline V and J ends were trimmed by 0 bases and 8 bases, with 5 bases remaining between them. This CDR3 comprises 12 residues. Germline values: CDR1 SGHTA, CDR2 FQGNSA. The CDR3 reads CASSLARYEQFF. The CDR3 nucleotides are TGTGCCAGCAGCTTAGCCCGCTATGAGCAGTTCTTC.

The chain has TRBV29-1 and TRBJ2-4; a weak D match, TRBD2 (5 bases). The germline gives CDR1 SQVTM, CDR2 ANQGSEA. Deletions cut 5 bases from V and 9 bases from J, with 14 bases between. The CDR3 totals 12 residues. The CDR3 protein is CSVQTDSSIQYF. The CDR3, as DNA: TGCAGCGTTCAAACGGACTCTTCCATTCAGTACTTC.

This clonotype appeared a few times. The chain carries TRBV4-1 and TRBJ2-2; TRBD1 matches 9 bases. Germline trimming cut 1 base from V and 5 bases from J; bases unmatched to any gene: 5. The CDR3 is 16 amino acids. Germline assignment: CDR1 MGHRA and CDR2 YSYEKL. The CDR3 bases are TGCGCCAGCAGCCAAGGTCGACAGGGGGGAACCGGGGAGCTGTTTTTT. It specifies CASSQGRQGGTGELFF.

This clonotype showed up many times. The chain's CDR3 is CASSSLRQGARLEQFF. CDR3 DNA sequence: TGTGCCAGCAGCTCCCTGAGACAGGGGGCTCGTTTAGAGCAGTTCTTC. V usage is TRBV7-2 and J usage is TRBJ2-1, with 10 positions matching TRBD1. This CDR3 has 16 amino acids. J was trimmed by 10 bases and V by 4 bases; bases with no gene match: 13. Germline V lookup: CDR1 SGHTA, CDR2 FQGNSA.

CDR3 coding DNA: TGCGCCAGCAGCTTGGGACCCAGGGACTATGGCTACACCTTC. Its protein product is CASSLGPRDYGYTF. The rearrangement joins TRBV5-1 to TRBJ1-2, with a weak D call TRBD1 (5 bases). Trimming stripped 0 bases from V and 3 bases from J, with 9 bases between. This CDR3 comprises 14 residues. Germline CDR1 is SGHRS and CDR2 is YFSETQ.

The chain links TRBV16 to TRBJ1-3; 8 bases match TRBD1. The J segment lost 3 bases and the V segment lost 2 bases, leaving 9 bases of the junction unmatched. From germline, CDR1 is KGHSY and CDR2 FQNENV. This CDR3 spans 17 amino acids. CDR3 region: CASSQDPGGAGGNTIYF. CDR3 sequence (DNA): TGTGCCAGCAGCCAAGATCCAGGGGGCGCCGGTGGAAACACCATATATTTT.

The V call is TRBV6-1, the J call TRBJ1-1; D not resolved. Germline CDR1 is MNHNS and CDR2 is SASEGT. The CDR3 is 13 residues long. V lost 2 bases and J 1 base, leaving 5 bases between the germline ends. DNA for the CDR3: TGTGCCAGCAGTGAAACCCGGAACACTGAAGCTTTCTTT. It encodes CASSETRNTEAFF.

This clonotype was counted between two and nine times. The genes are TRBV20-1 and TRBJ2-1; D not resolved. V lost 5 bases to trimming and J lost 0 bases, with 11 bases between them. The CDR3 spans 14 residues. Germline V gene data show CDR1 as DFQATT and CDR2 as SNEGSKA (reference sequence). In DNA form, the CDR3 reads TGCAGTGCTCTCCGCCGGGCCTCCTACAATGAGCAGTTCTTC. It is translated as CSALRRASYNEQFF.

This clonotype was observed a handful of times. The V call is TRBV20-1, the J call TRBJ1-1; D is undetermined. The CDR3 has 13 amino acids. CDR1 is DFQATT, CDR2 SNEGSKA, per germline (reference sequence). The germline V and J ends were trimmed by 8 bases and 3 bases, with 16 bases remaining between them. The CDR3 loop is CSTLRTWDTEAFF. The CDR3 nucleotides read TGCAGTACCTTAAGGACCTGGGACACTGAAGCTTTCTTT.

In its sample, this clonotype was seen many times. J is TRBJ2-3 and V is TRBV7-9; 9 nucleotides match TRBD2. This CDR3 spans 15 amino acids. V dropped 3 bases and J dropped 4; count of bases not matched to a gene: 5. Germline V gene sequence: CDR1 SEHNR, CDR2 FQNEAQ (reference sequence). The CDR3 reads CASSFRRGGADTQYF. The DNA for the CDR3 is TGTGCCAGCAGCTTTCGGCGGGGGGGCGCAGATACGCAGTATTTT.

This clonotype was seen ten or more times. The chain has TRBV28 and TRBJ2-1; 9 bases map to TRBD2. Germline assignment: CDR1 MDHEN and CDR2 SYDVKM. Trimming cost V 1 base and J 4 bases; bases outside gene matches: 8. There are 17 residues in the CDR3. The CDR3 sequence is CASSLSGASGTYNEQFF. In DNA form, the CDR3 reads TGTGCCAGCAGTTTATCGGGGGCTAGCGGGACTTACAATGAGCAGTTCTTC.

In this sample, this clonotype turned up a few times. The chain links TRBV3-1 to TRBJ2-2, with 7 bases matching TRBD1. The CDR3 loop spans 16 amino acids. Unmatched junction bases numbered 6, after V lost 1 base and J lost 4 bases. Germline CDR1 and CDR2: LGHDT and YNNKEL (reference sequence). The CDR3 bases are TGTGCCAGCAGCCAAGGTGAAGGGGGCATCACCGGGGAGCTGTTTTTT. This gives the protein CASSQGEGGITGELFF.

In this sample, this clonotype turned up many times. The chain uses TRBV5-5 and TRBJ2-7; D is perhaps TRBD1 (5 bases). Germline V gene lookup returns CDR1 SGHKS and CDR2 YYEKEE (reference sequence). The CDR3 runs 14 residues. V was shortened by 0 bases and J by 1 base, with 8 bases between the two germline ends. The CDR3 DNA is TGTGCCAGCAGCTTGGGACAGCAATCCTACGAGCAGTACTTC. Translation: CASSLGQQSYEQYF.

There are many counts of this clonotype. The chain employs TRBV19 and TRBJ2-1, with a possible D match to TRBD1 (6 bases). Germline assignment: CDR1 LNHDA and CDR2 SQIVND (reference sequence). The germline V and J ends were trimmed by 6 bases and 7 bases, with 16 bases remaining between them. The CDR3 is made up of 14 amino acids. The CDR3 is CASSALGARNEQFF. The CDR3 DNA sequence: TGTGCCAGTAGCGCCCTGGGGGCTAGGAATGAGCAGTTCTTC.

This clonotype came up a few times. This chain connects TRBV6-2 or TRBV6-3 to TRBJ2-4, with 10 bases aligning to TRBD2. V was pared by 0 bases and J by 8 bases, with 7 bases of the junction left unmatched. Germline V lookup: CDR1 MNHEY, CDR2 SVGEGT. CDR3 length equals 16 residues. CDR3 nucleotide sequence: TGTGCCAGCAGTTACTCGAATAGCGGGGGGACGGACATTCAGTACTTC. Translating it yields CASSYSNSGGTDIQYF.

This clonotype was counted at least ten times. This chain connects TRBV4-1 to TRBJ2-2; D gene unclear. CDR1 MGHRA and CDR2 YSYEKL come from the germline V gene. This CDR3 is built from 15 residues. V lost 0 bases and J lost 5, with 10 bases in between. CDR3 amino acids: CASSQETLITGELFF. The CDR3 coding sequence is TGCGCCAGCAGCCAAGAAACCCTCATTACCGGGGAGCTGTTTTTT.

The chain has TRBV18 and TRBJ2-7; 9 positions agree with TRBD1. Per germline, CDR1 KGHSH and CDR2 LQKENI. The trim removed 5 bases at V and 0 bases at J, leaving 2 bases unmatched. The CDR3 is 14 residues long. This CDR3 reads CASSGTGRSYEQYF. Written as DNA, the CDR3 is TGTGCCAGCTCAGGGACAGGGCGCTCCTACGAGCAGTACTTC.

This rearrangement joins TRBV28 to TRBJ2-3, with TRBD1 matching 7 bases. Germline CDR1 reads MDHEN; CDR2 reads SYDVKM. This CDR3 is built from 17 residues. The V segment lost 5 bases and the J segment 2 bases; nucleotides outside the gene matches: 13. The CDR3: CASSPGEDRAPTDTQYF. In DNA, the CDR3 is TGTGCCAGCAGTCCTGGGGAAGACAGGGCCCCCACAGATACGCAGTATTTT. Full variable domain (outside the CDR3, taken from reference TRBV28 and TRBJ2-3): DVKVTQSSRYLVKRTGEKVFLECVQDMDHENMFWYRQDPGLGLRLIYFSYDVKMKEKGDIPEGYSVSREKKERFSLILESASTNQTSMYLCASSPGEDRAPTDTQYFGPGTRLTVL.

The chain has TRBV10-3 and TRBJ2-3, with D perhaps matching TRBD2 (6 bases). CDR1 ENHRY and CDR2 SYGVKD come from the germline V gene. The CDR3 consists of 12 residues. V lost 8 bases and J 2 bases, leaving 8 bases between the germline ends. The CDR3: CAIRTNTDTQYF. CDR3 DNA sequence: TGTGCCATCCGGACTAACACAGATACGCAGTATTTT.

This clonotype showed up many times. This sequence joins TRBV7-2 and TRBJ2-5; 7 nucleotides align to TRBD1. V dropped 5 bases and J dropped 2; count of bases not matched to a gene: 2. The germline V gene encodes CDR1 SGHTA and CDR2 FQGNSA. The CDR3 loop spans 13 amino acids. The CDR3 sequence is CASSRDRQETQYF. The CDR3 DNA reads TGTGCCAGCAGCCGGGACAGACAAGAGACCCAGTACTTC.

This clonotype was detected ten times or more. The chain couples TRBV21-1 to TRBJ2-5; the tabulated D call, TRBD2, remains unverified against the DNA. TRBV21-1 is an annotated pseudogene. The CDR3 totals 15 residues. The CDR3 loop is CASSKQLAGQETQYF. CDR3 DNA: TGTGCCAGCAGCAAACAGCTAGCGGGCCAAGAGACCCAGTACTTC.

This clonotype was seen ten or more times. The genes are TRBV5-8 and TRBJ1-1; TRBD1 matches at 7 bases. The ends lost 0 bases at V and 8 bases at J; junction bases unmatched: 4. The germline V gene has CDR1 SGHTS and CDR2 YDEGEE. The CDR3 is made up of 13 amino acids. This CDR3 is CASSLAGGEEAFF. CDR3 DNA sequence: TGTGCCAGCAGCTTGGCAGGGGGTGAAGAAGCTTTCTTT.

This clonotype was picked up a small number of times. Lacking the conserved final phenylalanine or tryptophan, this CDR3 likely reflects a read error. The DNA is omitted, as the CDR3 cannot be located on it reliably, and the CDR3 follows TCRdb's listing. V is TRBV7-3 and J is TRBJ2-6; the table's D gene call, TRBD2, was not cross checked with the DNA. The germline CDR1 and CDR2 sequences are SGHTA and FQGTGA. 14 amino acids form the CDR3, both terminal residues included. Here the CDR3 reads CASSMISGLAGLIL.

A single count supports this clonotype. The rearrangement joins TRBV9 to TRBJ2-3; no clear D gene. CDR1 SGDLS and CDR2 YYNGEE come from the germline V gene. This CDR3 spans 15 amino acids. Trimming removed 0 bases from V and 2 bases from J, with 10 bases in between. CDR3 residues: CASSVGYDSTDTQYF. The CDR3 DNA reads TGTGCCAGCAGCGTAGGATACGACTCCACAGATACGCAGTATTTT.

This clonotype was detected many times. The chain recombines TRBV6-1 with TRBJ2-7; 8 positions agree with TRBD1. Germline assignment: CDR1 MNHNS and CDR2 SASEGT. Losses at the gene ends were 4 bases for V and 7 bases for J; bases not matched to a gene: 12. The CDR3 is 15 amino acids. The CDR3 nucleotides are TGTGCCAGCAGTGTTGGAATACAGGGGGTGGAAGAGCAGTACTTC. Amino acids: CASSVGIQGVEEQYF.

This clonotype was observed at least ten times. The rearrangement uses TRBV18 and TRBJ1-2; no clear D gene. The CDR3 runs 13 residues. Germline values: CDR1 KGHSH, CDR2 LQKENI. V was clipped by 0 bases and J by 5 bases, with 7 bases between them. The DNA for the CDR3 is TGTGCCAGCTCACCACCTGTTTTGTATGGCTACACCTTC. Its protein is CASSPPVLYGYTF.

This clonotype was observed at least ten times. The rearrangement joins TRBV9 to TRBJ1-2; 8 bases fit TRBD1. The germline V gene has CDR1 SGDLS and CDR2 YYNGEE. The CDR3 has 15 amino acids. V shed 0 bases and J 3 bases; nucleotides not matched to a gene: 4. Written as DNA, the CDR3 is TGTGCCAGCAGCGTAGGGGACAGGATATACTATGGCTACACCTTC. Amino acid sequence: CASSVGDRIYYGYTF.

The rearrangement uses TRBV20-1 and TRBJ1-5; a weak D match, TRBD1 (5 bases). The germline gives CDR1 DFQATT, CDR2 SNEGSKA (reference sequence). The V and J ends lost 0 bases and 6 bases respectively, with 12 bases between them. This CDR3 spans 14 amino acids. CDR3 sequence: CSAREGGAGQPQHF. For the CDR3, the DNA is TGCAGTGCTAGAGAAGGAGGGGCAGGTCAGCCCCAGCATTTT.

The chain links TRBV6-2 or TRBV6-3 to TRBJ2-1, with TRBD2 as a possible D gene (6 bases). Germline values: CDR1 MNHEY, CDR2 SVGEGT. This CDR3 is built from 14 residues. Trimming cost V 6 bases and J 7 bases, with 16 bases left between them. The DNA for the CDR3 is TGTGCCAGCAGCACGGGCGGGGTTTTGAATGAGCAGTTCTTC. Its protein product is CASSTGGVLNEQFF.

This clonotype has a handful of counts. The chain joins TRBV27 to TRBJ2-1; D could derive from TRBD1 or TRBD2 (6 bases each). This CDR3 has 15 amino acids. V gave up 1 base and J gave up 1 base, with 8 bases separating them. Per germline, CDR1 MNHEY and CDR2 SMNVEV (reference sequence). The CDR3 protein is CASSLWGASYNEQFF. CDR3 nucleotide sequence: TGTGCCAGCAGTTTATGGGGGGCGTCCTACAATGAGCAGTTCTTC.